The 20 T cell receptor beta chains listed next were all sequenced from one sample in a study of neoadjuvant anti-PD-1 for oral cavity cancer. The sample's time point: after neoadjuvant nivolumab, at surgical resection. Generated by immunoSEQ multiplex PCR, the TCRdb table keeps only in-frame clones and is missing some. The data show approximately 13,000 clones, about 64% seen once. The sequencing used PBMCs, collected after nivolumab (anti-PD-1) treatment. The origin of the receptors is a person aged 35 to 85 with oral cavity squamous cell carcinoma.

This clone appeared a few times. The chain is built from TRBV5-1 and TRBJ2-5; the D is unclear. Germline V gene lookup returns CDR1 SGHRS and CDR2 YFSETQ. There are 12 residues in the CDR3. Deletions cut 0 bases from V and 6 bases from J, with 6 bases between. The CDR3 sequence is CASSLESKTQYF. The CDR3 coding sequence is TGCGCCAGCAGCTTGGAGAGCAAGACCCAGTACTTC.

This chain uses TRBV5-1 with TRBJ1-4; D not certain. Trimming took 0 bases from V and 6 from J, leaving 6 bases between them. The CDR3 runs 13 residues. Per the germline V gene, CDR1 is SGHRS and CDR2 is YFSETQ. The CDR3 sequence is CASSLDWDEKLFF. The CDR3 region has the DNA TGCGCCAGCAGCTTGGATTGGGATGAAAAACTGTTTTTT.

The rearrangement joins TRBV9 to TRBJ2-5; maybe TRBD1 (6 bases). Germline values: CDR1 SGDLS, CDR2 YYNGEE. The CDR3 is made up of 18 amino acids. V was trimmed by 3 bases and J by 4 bases, leaving 25 bases between them. The CDR3 DNA sequence: TGTGCCAGCAGCGATAGCTCGGACAGACACCTCTGGGTAGAGACCCAGTACTTC. This gives the protein CASSDSSDRHLWVETQYF.

This chain uses TRBV5-6 with TRBJ1-1; the D gene is possibly TRBD1 (6 bases). Germline V gene lookup returns CDR1 SGHDT and CDR2 YYEEEE. This CDR3 has 16 residues. Trimming shortened V by 4 bases and J by 0 bases, and 16 bases separated the two germline ends. The CDR3 bases are TGTGCCAGCAGCCCCGGACAGTTTTACTTGAACACTGAAGCTTTCTTT. Translated, it gives CASSPGQFYLNTEAFF.

This clone was detected a few times. V and J are TRBV11-2 and TRBJ2-1; tentatively, D is TRBD2 (6 bases). V was trimmed by 5 bases and J by 1 base, leaving 12 bases between them. CDR3 size: 15 residues. Germline assignment: CDR1 SGHAT and CDR2 FQNNGV. The DNA for the CDR3 is TGTGCCAGCAGCCCACAGCGGGCTTCCTACAATGAGCAGTTCTTC. Its translation: CASSPQRASYNEQFF.

This clone was observed a few times. V usage is TRBV28 and J usage is TRBJ2-7, with D possibly TRBD1 on 5 matching bases. Germline CDR1 is MDHEN and CDR2 is SYDVKM. V lost 5 bases and J 5 bases, leaving 16 bases between the germline ends. CDR3 length equals 14 residues. This chain's CDR3 is CASSNPLGVHEQYF. In DNA form, the CDR3 reads TGTGCCAGCAGTAACCCCTTAGGGGTACACGAGCAGTACTTC.

V and J are TRBV10-3 and TRBJ1-2; a possible D gene is TRBD1 (5 bases). Looked up from germline, CDR1 is ENHRY and CDR2 is SYGVKD. The V gene lost 8 bases and the J gene lost 3 bases, with 10 bases spanning the gap. The CDR3 runs to 12 residues. The CDR3: CAIPDTYYGYTF. The CDR3 coding sequence is TGTGCCATCCCGGACACATACTATGGCTACACCTTC.

The chain joins TRBV30 to TRBJ2-7; 7 positions match TRBD1. Germline CDR1 and CDR2: GTSNPN and SVGIG (reference sequence). V was clipped by 0 bases and J by 7 bases; unmatched bases: 6. The CDR3 is made up of 13 amino acids. CDR3 amino acids: CAWSVEGAREQYF. The CDR3 DNA follows: TGTGCCTGGAGTGTAGAGGGGGCTAGGGAGCAGTACTTC.

The gene calls are TRBV13 and TRBJ2-5; a weak D match, TRBD2 (5 bases). The CDR3 extends over 13 amino acids. Per germline, CDR1 PRHDT and CDR2 FYEKMQ (reference sequence). Trimming pared 6 bases from V and 7 bases from J, leaving 15 bases between. In nucleotides, the CDR3 is TGTGCCAGCAGTCAACTAGGAGAGGGGACCCAGTACTTC. Residues: CASSQLGEGTQYF.

The chain is built from TRBV2 and TRBJ2-1, with a tentative D call TRBD1 (6 bases). CDR1 is SNHLY, CDR2 FYNNEI, per germline. Trimming left V 4 bases short and J 4 bases short, with 20 bases between. The CDR3 runs 17 residues. The CDR3 DNA is TGTGCCAGCAGTGGCAGGGGCAGGACGGAGCCGTACAATGAGCAGTTCTTC. Translating gives CASSGRGRTEPYNEQFF.

The chain combines TRBV25-1 with TRBJ2-1; D might be TRBD2 (7 bases). CDR1 is MGHDK and CDR2 is SYGVNS in the germline V gene. CDR3 length equals 13 residues. V gave up 3 bases and J gave up 8 bases, with 11 bases separating them. CDR3: CASSDGGLDEQFF. In nucleotides, the CDR3 is TGTGCCAGCAGTGACGGGGGGCTGGATGAGCAGTTCTTC.

A single count supports this clone. V and J are TRBV2 and TRBJ2-5; a possible D gene is TRBD2 (6 bases). Germline V lookup: CDR1 SNHLY, CDR2 FYNNEI. The CDR3 has 16 residues. Trimming took 3 bases from V and 5 from J, leaving 19 bases between them. The DNA for the CDR3 is TGTGCCAGCAGTGATAGTCTAGCGACACCCGACGAGACCCAGTACTTC. It yields the protein CASSDSLATPDETQYF. The full variable domain, with the rest looked up from reference TRBV2 and TRBJ2-5, is EPEVTQTPSHQVTQMGQEVILRCVPISNHLYFYWYRQILGQKVEFLVSFYNNEISEKSEIFDDQFSVERPDGSNFTLKIRSTKLEDSAMYFCASSDSLATPDETQYFGPGTRLLVL.

J is TRBJ2-1 and V is TRBV25-1; unclear D gene. CDR3 size: 13 residues. Between the trimmed V and J ends, which lost 4 bases and 5 bases, there was a span of 9 bases. Germline lookup yields CDR1 MGHDK and CDR2 SYGVNS. The CDR3 here is CASSARGHNEQFF. In DNA form, the CDR3 reads TGTGCCAGCAGTGCTCGTGGACACAATGAGCAGTTCTTC.

This rearrangement joins TRBV2 to TRBJ1-5; D is undetermined. Germline-derived CDR1 and CDR2 are SNHLY and FYNNEI. This CDR3 region has 16 residues. The germline V and J ends were trimmed by 1 base and 2 bases, with 12 bases remaining between them. CDR3 amino acids: CASSEESYGGNQPQHF. CDR3 coding DNA: TGTGCCAGCAGTGAAGAGTCATATGGGGGCAATCAGCCCCAGCATTTT. Variable domain in full (rest from reference TRBV2 and TRBJ1-5): EPEVTQTPSHQVTQMGQEVILRCVPISNHLYFYWYRQILGQKVEFLVSFYNNEISEKSEIFDDQFSVERPDGSNFTLKIRSTKLEDSAMYFCASSEESYGGNQPQHFGDGTRLSIL.

The V and J genes are TRBV6-6 and TRBJ1-5; 8 bases match TRBD1. J was trimmed by 6 bases and V by 5 bases; bases with no gene match: 9. This CDR3 spans 15 amino acids. Germline CDR1 MNHNY, CDR2 SVGAGI (reference sequence). This CDR3 reads CASSPHRGKGQPQHF. CDR3 nucleotide sequence: TGTGCCAGCAGTCCCCACAGGGGGAAGGGTCAGCCCCAGCATTTT.

This sequence joins TRBV6-1 and TRBJ2-1; D remains ambiguous. V was shortened by 3 bases and J by 6 bases, with 12 bases between the two germline ends. This CDR3 has 14 residues. Germline V lookup: CDR1 MNHNS, CDR2 SASEGT. The DNA for the CDR3 is TGTGCCAGCAGTGAGGGAAAAAGGGTCAATGAGCAGTTCTTC. Translation: CASSEGKRVNEQFF.

Relative to its sample, this clone is medium-sized. The chain is built from TRBV4-1 and TRBJ2-3, with D perhaps TRBD1 or TRBD2 (5 bases each). The germline gives CDR1 MGHRA, CDR2 YSYEKL. V was shortened by 1 base and J by 5 bases, with 16 bases between the two germline ends. CDR3 size: 16 residues. The CDR3 nucleotides read TGCGCCAGCAGCCAAGTAGCGACCGCTGGGGGAGATACGCAGTATTTT. Its translation: CASSQVATAGGDTQYF.

With respect to this clone: One junction end disagrees with the germline gene, perhaps due to a read error. This rearrangement joins TRBV11-2 to TRBJ2-1; D is perhaps TRBD2 (5 bases). CDR3 size: 12 residues. Germline CDR1 SGHAT, CDR2 FQNNGV. The CDR3 loop is CASSLGGSGRLF. Here the CDR3 DNA reads TGTGCCAGCAGCTTAGGCGGGTCGGGTAGGCTCTTC.

V usage is TRBV6-1 and J usage is TRBJ1-2; D is perhaps TRBD1 (6 bases). The germline V gene encodes CDR1 MNHNS and CDR2 SASEGT. V dropped 7 bases and J dropped 4 bases, with 16 bases sitting between them. The CDR3 has 14 amino acids. The CDR3 DNA sequence: TGTGCCAGCAACGAGAACAGGGTAGCCTATGGCTACACCTTC. Amino acid sequence: CASNENRVAYGYTF.

This clone occurred a few times. This chain uses TRBV2 with TRBJ2-7; D could derive from TRBD1 or TRBD2 (6 bases each). CDR1 is SNHLY, CDR2 FYNNEI, per germline. V lost 5 bases and J lost 2, with 13 bases in between. The CDR3 has 14 amino acids. The CDR3 is CASSTRGEAYEQYF. The CDR3 coding sequence is TGTGCCAGCAGTACGAGGGGGGAGGCCTACGAGCAGTACTTC.